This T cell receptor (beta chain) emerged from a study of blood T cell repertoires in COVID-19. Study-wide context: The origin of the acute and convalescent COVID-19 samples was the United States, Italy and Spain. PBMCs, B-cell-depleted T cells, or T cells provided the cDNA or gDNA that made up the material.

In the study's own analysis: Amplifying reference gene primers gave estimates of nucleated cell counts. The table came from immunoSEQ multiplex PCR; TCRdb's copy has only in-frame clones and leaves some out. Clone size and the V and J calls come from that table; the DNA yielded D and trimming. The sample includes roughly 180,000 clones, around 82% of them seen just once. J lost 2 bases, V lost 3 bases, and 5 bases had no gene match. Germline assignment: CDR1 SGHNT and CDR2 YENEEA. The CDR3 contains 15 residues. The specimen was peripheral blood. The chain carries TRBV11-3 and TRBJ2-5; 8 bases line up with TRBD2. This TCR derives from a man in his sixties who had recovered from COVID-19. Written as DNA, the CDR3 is TGTGCCAGCAGCTTCGGAGGCGGGGGGCAAGAGACCCAGTACTTC. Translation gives CASSFGGGGQETQYF. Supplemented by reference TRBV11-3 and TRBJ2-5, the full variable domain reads EAGVVQSPRYKIIEKKQPVAFWCNPISGHNTLYWYLQNLGQGPELLIRYENEEAVDDSQLPKDRFSAERLKGVDSTLKIQPAELGDSAVYLCASSFGGGGQETQYFGPGTRLLVL.